Shown below are 20 T cell receptor beta chains from a single sample sequenced in a study of shared clonotypes between healthy human individuals (dated by TCRdb to the early 2020s). Preparation of the library involved the immunoSEQ multiplex PCR assay. Held by TCRdb, this immuneACCESS table contains in-frame sequences only and omits some clones. Under half of the omission traces to an unresolved V gene where checked; the cause of the rest is unknown. Within this sample are over 2 million clones, with around 93% of them counted one time only. 0.3% to 0.4% of the sample belongs to the ten largest clones. Sequencing was done on a sample of naive CD4+ T cells from PBMCs. Reading the label with the study, this specimen's cell subset or site is: CD45RA+ positively selected. These TCRs come from a man aged 18-30 years in good health. Some clones in this sample may be carry-over from other donors' samples.

J is TRBJ1-5 and V is TRBV2; unclear D gene. This CDR3 comprises 12 residues. The germline V gene encodes CDR1 SNHLY and CDR2 FYNNEI. V was cut by 6 bases and J by 5 bases, with 8 bases left in between. The CDR3 spells CASRKNDQPQHF. CDR3 sequence (DNA): TGTGCCAGCAGGAAAAACGATCAGCCCCAGCATTTT. Drawing the rest from reference TRBV2 and TRBJ1-5, the complete variable domain is EPEVTQTPSHQVTQMGQEVILRCVPISNHLYFYWYRQILGQKVEFLVSFYNNEISEKSEIFDDQFSVERPDGSNFTLKIRSTKLEDSAMYFCASRKNDQPQHFGDGTRLSIL.

The chain is built from TRBV4-2 and TRBJ2-5, with 15 positions matching TRBD2. Losses at the gene ends were 6 bases for V and 4 bases for J; bases not matched to a gene: 9. Germline V lookup: CDR1 LGHNA, CDR2 YNFKEQ. CDR3 length equals 17 residues. CDR3 protein: CASSLIQGLAGGETQYF. The CDR3 DNA sequence: TGTGCCAGCAGTCTCATCCAGGGACTAGCGGGAGGAGAGACCCAGTACTTC.

The rearrangement uses TRBV28 and TRBJ2-7; 10 bases fit TRBD1. After removal of 6 bases from V and 9 bases from J, the junction contained 8 bases not matched to a gene. CDR1 is MDHEN, CDR2 SYDVKM, per germline. The CDR3 runs 13 residues. CDR3 in amino acids: CASSAGQGNLQYF. In DNA, the CDR3 is TGTGCCAGCAGCGCGGGACAGGGGAATTTGCAGTACTTC.

The chain links TRBV28 to TRBJ2-1; no clear D gene. Trimming left V 3 bases short and J 10 bases short, with 10 bases between. From germline, CDR1 is MDHEN and CDR2 SYDVKM. The CDR3 has 12 residues. The CDR3 nucleotides are TGTGCCAGCAGTTTCGTTACAAGGGAGCAGTTCTTC. It codes for CASSFVTREQFF.

The V gene is TRBV6-1, the J gene TRBJ1-5; D is ambiguous. The ends were cut back, 6 bases at V and 0 bases at J, with 12 bases in the middle. CDR1 and CDR2 from the germline V gene are MNHNS and SASEGT. The CDR3 runs 15 residues. The CDR3 region is CASRRVHNSNQPQHF. CDR3 DNA sequence: TGTGCCAGCAGACGGGTCCACAATAGCAATCAGCCCCAGCATTTT.

Here the CDR3 DNA reads TGTGCCAGCAGCCCACTAGCGAACGCCTACGAGCAGTACTTC. Translating it yields CASSPLANAYEQYF. The chain is built from TRBV7-9 and TRBJ2-7; 7 bases agree with TRBD2. The CDR3 is 14 residues long. Germline V lookup: CDR1 SEHNR, CDR2 FQNEAQ (reference sequence). V dropped 5 bases and J dropped 2; count of bases not matched to a gene: 6.

The chain combines TRBV6-6 with TRBJ1-5; D perhaps matches TRBD1 (6 bases). CDR1 and CDR2 from the germline V gene are MNHNY and SVGAGI (reference sequence). The V and J ends lost 6 bases and 3 bases respectively, with 15 bases between them. This CDR3 has 15 amino acids. The CDR3: CASRPDRKINQPQHF. The CDR3, as DNA: TGTGCCAGCAGGCCCGACAGGAAGATCAATCAGCCCCAGCATTTT.

V is TRBV5-6 and J is TRBJ1-4; no firm D call. CDR1 and CDR2 (germline): SGHDT, YYEEEE. V was clipped by 4 bases and J by 5 bases, with 15 bases between them. The CDR3 covers 15 residues. CDR3 sequence: CASSRSSHRNEKLFF. CDR3 DNA sequence: TGTGCCAGCAGCCGCTCGTCTCACCGAAATGAAAAACTGTTTTTT.

The chain is built from TRBV30 and TRBJ1-1, with TRBD1 matching 8 bases. The CDR3 is made up of 13 amino acids. Looked up from germline, CDR1 is GTSNPN and CDR2 is SVGIG (reference sequence). The trim removed 5 bases at V and 1 base at J, leaving 3 bases unmatched. CDR3 DNA sequence: TGTGCCTGGGGGACAGGAGAGAACACTGAAGCTTTCTTT. This gives the protein CAWGTGENTEAFF.

This chain joins TRBV4-1 and TRBJ2-1; D ambiguous. Trimming took off 3 bases at V and 4 bases at J, with 10 bases between the two ends. The CDR3 runs to 14 residues. Germline assignment: CDR1 MGHRA and CDR2 YSYEKL. Written as DNA, the CDR3 is TGCGCCAGCAGCCATGGACGGCTATACAATGAGCAGTTCTTC. Translating gives CASSHGRLYNEQFF.

This chain uses TRBV10-3 with TRBJ2-5; a weak D match, TRBD2 (6 bases). CDR3 length: 13 amino acids. The V end lost 2 bases, the J end lost 5 bases, and 9 bases lay between the germline ends. CDR1 is ENHRY and CDR2 is SYGVKD in the germline V gene. The CDR3 coding sequence is TGTGCCATCAGTGAGCGGGGGTCGGAGACCCAGTACTTC. Protein: CAISERGSETQYF.

The CDR3: CASSPLGTASYEQYF. The CDR3 region has the DNA TGTGCCAGCAGCCCCCTCGGGACGGCCTCCTACGAGCAGTACTTC. This sequence joins TRBV6-5 and TRBJ2-5; D could derive from TRBD1 or TRBD2 (5 bases each). The J call is doubtful: the DNA matches TRBJ2-7 better. The length of the CDR3 is 15 residues. CDR1 is MNHEY, CDR2 SVGAGI, per germline.

V usage is TRBV9 and J usage is TRBJ1-1; no clear D gene. The CDR3 loop spans 14 amino acids. V was clipped by 2 bases and J by 1 base, with 9 bases between them. CDR1 and CDR2 from the germline V gene are SGDLS and YYNGEE. The CDR3 reads CASSVSGENTEAFF. CDR3 nucleotides: TGTGCCAGCAGCGTCTCAGGAGAGAACACTGAAGCTTTCTTT.

This sequence joins TRBV7-2 and TRBJ2-5, with 8 bases fitting TRBD2. The ends lost 7 bases at V and 5 bases at J; junction bases unmatched: 3. The CDR3 extends over 12 amino acids. From germline, CDR1 is SGHTA and CDR2 FQGNSA. The CDR3 loop is CASTRGGETQYF. The CDR3 DNA reads as TGTGCCAGCACACGGGGGGGTGAGACCCAGTACTTC.

The chain uses TRBV25-1 and TRBJ1-2; 8 bases are a match to TRBD1. With 0 bases clipped from V and 3 bases from J, the junction kept 12 bases outside the gene matches. The CDR3 extends over 18 amino acids. In germline, CDR1 is MGHDK, CDR2 SYGVNS. CDR3 bases: TGTGCCAGCAGTGAATATAGGGGCAGGGGGCGGGGAGACTATGGCTACACCTTC. Amino acids: CASSEYRGRGRGDYGYTF.

This chain uses TRBV7-9 with TRBJ1-2, with D unresolved. CDR1 is SEHNR, CDR2 FQNEAQ, per germline (reference sequence). Trimming took 6 bases from V and 2 from J, leaving 16 bases between them. The CDR3 loop spans 15 amino acids. Here the CDR3 DNA reads TGTGCCAGCAGTGTGACCGCGGGCGGGAACTATGGCTACACCTTC. Encoded protein: CASSVTAGGNYGYTF.

The rearrangement uses TRBV5-4 and TRBJ2-7; TRBD2 aligns across 8 bases. The CDR3 runs 18 residues. Germline values: CDR1 SGHNT, CDR2 YYREEE (reference sequence). V was pared by 7 bases and J by 2 bases, with 20 bases of the junction left unmatched. The CDR3 bases are TGTGCCAGCGGCGCCAGTGTCAGCGGGAGATTGGGAACCTACGAGCAGTACTTC. Protein sequence: CASGASVSGRLGTYEQYF.

As regards this clone: Other DNA sequences in the sample encode the same CDR3. This chain uses TRBV5-1 with TRBJ1-1; TRBD1 matches at 8 bases. The length of the CDR3 is 15 residues. J gave up 0 bases and V 4 bases, and 5 bases lay outside the gene matches. Germline assignment: CDR1 SGHRS and CDR2 YFSETQ. CDR3 in DNA: TGCGCCAGCAGCCCGGGGGACAGGTTGAACACTGAAGCTTTCTTT. This codes for CASSPGDRLNTEAFF.

V usage is TRBV11-2 and J usage is TRBJ2-2; D not certain. The CDR3 contains 12 residues. V was clipped by 5 bases and J by 6 bases, with 7 bases between them. The germline gives CDR1 SGHAT, CDR2 FQNNGV. The CDR3 DNA follows: TGTGCCAGCAGCAAGACTTCCGGGGAGCTGTTTTTT. Protein sequence: CASSKTSGELFF. Together with reference TRBV11-2 and TRBJ2-2, the CDR3 gives the full variable domain: EAGVAQSPRYKIIEKRQSVAFWCNPISGHATLYWYQQILGQGPKLLIQFQNNGVVDDSQLPKDRFSAERLKGVDSTLKIQPAKLEDSAVYLCASSKTSGELFFGEGSRLTVL.

CDR3 in DNA: TGTGCCATGCAGAGGGATCTATCGTACAATGAGCAGTTCTTC. Its translation: CAMQRDLSYNEQFF. This rearrangement joins TRBV10-3 to TRBJ2-1; possibly TRBD2 for D (5 bases). The V and J ends lost 9 bases and 4 bases respectively, with 16 bases between them. The germline V gene encodes CDR1 ENHRY and CDR2 SYGVKD. The CDR3 contains 14 residues.